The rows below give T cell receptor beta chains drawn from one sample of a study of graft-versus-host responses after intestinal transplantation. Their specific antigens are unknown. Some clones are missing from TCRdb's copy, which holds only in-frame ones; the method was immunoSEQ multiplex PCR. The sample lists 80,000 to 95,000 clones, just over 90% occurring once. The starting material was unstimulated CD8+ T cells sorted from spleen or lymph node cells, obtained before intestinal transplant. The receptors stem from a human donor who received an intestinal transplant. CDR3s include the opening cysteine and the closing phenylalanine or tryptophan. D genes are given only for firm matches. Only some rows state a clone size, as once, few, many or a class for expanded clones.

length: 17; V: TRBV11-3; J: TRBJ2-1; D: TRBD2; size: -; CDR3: CASSRQASGGLYNEQFF; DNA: TGTGCCAGCAGCAGACAGGCTAGCGGGGGCCTCTACAATGAGCAGTTCTTC
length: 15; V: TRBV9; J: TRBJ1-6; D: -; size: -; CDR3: CASSNRGGDNSPLHF; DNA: TGTGCCAGCAGCAACCGGGGGGGGGATAATTCACCCCTCCACTTT
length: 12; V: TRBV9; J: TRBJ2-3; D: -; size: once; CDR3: CASSELTDTQYF; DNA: TGTGCCAGCAGCGAGCTGACAGATACGCAGTATTTT
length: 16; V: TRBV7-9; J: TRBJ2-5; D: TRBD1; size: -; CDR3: CASSSEDRGRRETQYF; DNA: TGTGCCAGCAGCTCCGAGGACAGGGGGCGGCGAGAGACCCAGTACTTC
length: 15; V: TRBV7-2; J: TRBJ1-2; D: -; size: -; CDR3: CASSLSSTPNYGYTF; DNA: TGTGCCAGCAGCTTATCGAGTACCCCTAACTATGGCTACACCTTC
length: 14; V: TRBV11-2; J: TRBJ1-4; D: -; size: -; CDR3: CASSRTVGNEKLFF; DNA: TGTGCCAGCAGTCGGACAGTGGGTAATGAAAAACTGTTTTTT
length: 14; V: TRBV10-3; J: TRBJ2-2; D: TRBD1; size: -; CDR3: CAIRTGANTGELFF; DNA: TGTGCCATCAGGACAGGGGCGAACACCGGGGAGCTGTTTTTT
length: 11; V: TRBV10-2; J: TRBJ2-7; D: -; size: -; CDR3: CASSQGYEQYF; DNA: TGCGCCAGCAGTCAGGGCTACGAGCAGTACTTC
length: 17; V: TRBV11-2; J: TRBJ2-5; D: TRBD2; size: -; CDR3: CASSLWTSGGAGETQYF; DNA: TGTGCCAGCAGCTTATGGACTAGCGGGGGGGCCGGAGAGACCCAGTACTTC
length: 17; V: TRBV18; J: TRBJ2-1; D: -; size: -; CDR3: CASSPPFPGWAYNEQFF; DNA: TGTGCCAGCTCACCACCTTTTCCGGGGTGGGCCTACAATGAGCAGTTCTTC
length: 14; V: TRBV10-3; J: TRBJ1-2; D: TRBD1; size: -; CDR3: CAIRGEGGDGGYTF; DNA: TGTGCCATCAGGGGGGAAGGGGGCGATGGTGGCTACACCTTC
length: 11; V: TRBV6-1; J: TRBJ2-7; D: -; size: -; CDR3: CASSDTSEQYF; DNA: TGTGCCAGCAGTGATACAAGCGAGCAGTACTTC
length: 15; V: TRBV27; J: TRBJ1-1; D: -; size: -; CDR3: CASSTIQGLDTEAFF; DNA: TGTGCCAGCAGTACCATACAGGGTCTGGACACTGAAGCTTTCTTT
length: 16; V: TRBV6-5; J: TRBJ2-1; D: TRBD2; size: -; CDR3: CASSWGLAGVLNEQFF; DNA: TGTGCCAGCAGTTGGGGACTAGCGGGGGTCCTTAATGAGCAGTTCTTC
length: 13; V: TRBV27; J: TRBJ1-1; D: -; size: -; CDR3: CASRLTGTSEAFF; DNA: TGTGCCAGCAGATTAACAGGGACATCTGAAGCTTTCTTT
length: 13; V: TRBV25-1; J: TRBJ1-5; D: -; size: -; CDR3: CASRGEGGQPQHF; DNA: TGTGCCAGCAGGGGGGAGGGGGGTCAGCCCCAGCATTTT
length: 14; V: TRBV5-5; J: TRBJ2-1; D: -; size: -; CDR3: CASSGDAGNNEQFF; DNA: TGTGCCAGCAGCGGAGATGCGGGGAACAATGAGCAGTTCTTC
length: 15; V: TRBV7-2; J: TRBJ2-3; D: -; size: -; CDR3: CASSLALQVTDTQYF; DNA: TGTGCCAGCAGCTTAGCGCTCCAGGTGACAGATACGCAGTATTTT
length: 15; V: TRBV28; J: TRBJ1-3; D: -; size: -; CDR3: CASRPQASSGNTIYF; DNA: TGTGCCAGCAGACCACAGGCGAGCTCTGGAAACACCATATATTTT
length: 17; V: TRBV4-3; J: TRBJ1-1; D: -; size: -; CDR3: CASSQESTLILSTEAFF; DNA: TGCGCCAGCAGCCAAGAGTCCACATTAATATTATCCACTGAAGCTTTCTTT
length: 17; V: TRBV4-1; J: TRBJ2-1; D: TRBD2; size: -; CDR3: CASSQELAGGIDNEQFF; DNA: TGCGCCAGCAGCCAAGAACTAGCGGGGGGGATCGACAATGAGCAGTTCTTC
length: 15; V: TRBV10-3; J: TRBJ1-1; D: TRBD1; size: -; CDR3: CAISERLDRGMGAFF; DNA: TGTGCCATCAGTGAGCGTTTGGACAGGGGGATGGGAGCTTTCTTT
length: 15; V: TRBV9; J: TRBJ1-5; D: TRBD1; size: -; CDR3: CASSPTGVVNQPQHF; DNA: TGTGCCAGCAGCCCGACAGGGGTAGTAAATCAGCCCCAGCATTTT
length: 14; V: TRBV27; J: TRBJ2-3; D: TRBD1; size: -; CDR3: CASSPGQGTDTQYF; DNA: TGTGCCAGCAGTCCCGGACAGGGAACAGATACGCAGTATTTT
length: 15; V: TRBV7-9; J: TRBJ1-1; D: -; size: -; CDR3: CASSAPRTVNTEAFF; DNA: TGTGCCAGCAGCGCTCCCAGGACAGTGAACACTGAAGCTTTCTTT
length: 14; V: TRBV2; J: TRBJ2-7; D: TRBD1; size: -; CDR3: CASSEQQGAYEQYF; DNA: TGTGCCAGCAGTGAACAACAGGGGGCCTACGAGCAGTACTTC
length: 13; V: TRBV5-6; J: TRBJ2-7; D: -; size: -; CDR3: CASSPNPNYEQYF; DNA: TGTGCCAGCAGCCCTAACCCAAACTACGAGCAGTACTTC
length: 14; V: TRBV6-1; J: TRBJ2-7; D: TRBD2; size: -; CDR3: CASSPSGVSYEQYF; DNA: TGTGCCAGCAGTCCTAGCGGGGTCTCCTACGAGCAGTACTTC
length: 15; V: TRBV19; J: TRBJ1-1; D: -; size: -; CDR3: CASSTHQGGGTEAFF; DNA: TGTGCCAGTAGTACCCATCAGGGCGGGGGGACTGAAGCTTTCTTT
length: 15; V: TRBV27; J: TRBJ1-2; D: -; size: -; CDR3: CASSSREGANYGYTF; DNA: TGTGCCAGCAGTTCGCGAGAGGGCGCCAACTATGGCTACACCTTC
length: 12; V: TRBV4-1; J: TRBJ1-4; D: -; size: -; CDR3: CASSPRNEKLFF; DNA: TGCGCCAGCAGCCCCAGAAATGAAAAACTGTTTTTT
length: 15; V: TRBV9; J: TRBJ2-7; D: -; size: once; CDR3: CASSVVWSGNYEQYF; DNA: TGTGCCAGCAGCGTAGTTTGGTCCGGGAACTACGAGCAGTACTTC
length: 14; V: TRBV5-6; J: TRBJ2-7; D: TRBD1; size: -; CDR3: CASSPRDRAYEQYF; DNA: TGTGCCAGCAGCCCACGGGACAGAGCCTACGAGCAGTACTTC
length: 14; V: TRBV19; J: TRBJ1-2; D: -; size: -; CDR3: CASSIGGQRYGYTF; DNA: TGTGCCAGTAGTATAGGCGGACAGCGATATGGCTACACCTTC
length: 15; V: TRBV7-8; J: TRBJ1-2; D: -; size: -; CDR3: CASSYPGQANYGYTF; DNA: TGTGCCAGCAGCTATCCCGGACAAGCTAACTATGGCTACACCTTC
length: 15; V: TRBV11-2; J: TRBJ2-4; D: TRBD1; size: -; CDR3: CASSPGQGWGNIQYF; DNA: TGTGCCAGCAGCCCGGGACAGGGTTGGGGAAACATTCAGTACTTC
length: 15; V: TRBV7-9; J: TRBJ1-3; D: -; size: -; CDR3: CASSSAGESGNTIYF; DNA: TGTGCCAGCAGCTCCGCGGGGGAGTCTGGAAACACCATATATTTT
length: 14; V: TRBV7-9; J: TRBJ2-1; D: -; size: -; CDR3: CASSSTPQFDEQFF; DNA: TGTGCCAGCAGCTCCACCCCTCAGTTCGATGAGCAGTTCTTC
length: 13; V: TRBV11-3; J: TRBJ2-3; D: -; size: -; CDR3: CASSLARADTQYF; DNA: TGTGCCAGCAGCTTAGCGCGCGCAGATACGCAGTATTTT
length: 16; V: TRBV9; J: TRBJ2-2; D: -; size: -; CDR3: CASSVGRGSRIGELFF; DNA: TGTGCCAGCAGCGTAGGGCGGGGCAGCCGCATCGGGGAGCTGTTTTTT
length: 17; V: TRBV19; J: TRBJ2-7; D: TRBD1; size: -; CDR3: CATSPGQGAEYPYEQYF; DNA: TGTGCCACCTCCCCGGGACAGGGGGCAGAATATCCTTACGAGCAGTACTTC
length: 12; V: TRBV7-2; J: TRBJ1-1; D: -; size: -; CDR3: CASRFPTGEAFF; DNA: TGTGCCAGCAGATTCCCGACAGGCGAAGCTTTCTTT
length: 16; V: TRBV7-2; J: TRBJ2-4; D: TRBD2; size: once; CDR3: CASSLFSQSGVDIQYF; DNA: TGTGCCAGCAGCTTATTTTCCCAAAGCGGGGTGGACATTCAGTACTTC
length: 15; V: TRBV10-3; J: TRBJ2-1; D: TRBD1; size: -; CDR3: CAISEGGTGHNEQFF; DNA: TGTGCCATCAGTGAGGGCGGGACAGGCCACAATGAGCAGTTCTTC
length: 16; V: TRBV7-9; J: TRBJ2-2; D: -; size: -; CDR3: CASSLIKGANTGELFF; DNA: TGTGCCAGCAGCTTAATCAAGGGGGCGAACACCGGGGAGCTGTTTTTT